The clone carrying this TCR beta chain came up once. As yet, its antigen is unknown. Exclusion of a patient followed from autoimmune disease history or systemic immunosuppression. Sequenced by immunoSEQ multiplex PCR; TCRdb stores in-frame clones only, minus some. The table includes roughly 35,000 clones, more than 75% detected once. The data were obtained in a study of OX40 agonist ivuxolimab in advanced cancers. Study-wide background: A diagnosis of hepatocellular carcinoma, melanoma, renal cell or head and neck cancer was present in dose-escalation patients. General study points: Some patients without response likewise showed low normalized clonal expansion.

V gave up 4 bases and J gave up 6 bases; unmatched junction bases: 8. Germline-derived CDR1 and CDR2 are SGHAT and FQDESV (reference sequence). The CDR3 runs to 17 residues. The rearrangement links TRBV11-1 to TRBJ2-3; TRBD2 aligns across 15 bases. The sequenced sample was CD4+ or CD8+ T cells sorted from blood, obtained in a trial of the OX40 agonist ivuxolimab. The source of this sequence is an adult with an advanced solid tumor such as melanoma, head and neck, liver or kidney cancer. The CDR3 coding sequence is TGTGCCAGCAGCTCCTGGACTAGCGGGAGGGCCAAGGATACGCAGTATTTT. This gives the protein CASSSWTSGRAKDTQYF.